The next 27 T cell receptor beta chains were all read from a single sample in a study of cytomegalovirus exposure and HLA in healthy donors (dated by TCRdb to the late 2010s). Libraries were prepared through the immunoSEQ multiplex PCR assay. For the multiplex PCR, a mixture combining 60 forward primers for TCR Vbeta segments and 13 reverse primers for TCR Jbeta segments was used. Not all clones reach the TCRdb copy of this immuneACCESS table, which keeps in-frame sequences only. Checked studies attribute under half of the gap to unresolved V genes and leave the rest unexplained. Counted in this sample were around 150,000 clones; about four fifths of them appeared once. In total, the top ten clones hold around 4.3% of the sample. The sequenced sample was PBMCs. Receptors originate from a man aged 25 to 45 in good health and CMV-seronegative.

V is TRBV5-1 and J is TRBJ2-5, with TRBD2 identical over 15 bases. V lost 5 bases to trimming and J lost 2 bases; unmatched junction nucleotides: 7. This CDR3 comprises 17 residues. Germline CDR1 is SGHRS and CDR2 is YFSETQ. CDR3 in DNA: TGCGCCAGCAGGGGCAGGGGACTAGCGGGAGGACAAGAGACCCAGTACTTC. It yields the protein CASRGRGLAGGQETQYF.

This clone was seen a single time. The CDR3 here is CASSSMPTGGYYGYTF. DNA for the CDR3: TGTGCCAGCAGTTCCATGCCTACAGGGGGCTACTATGGCTACACCTTC. The rearrangement links TRBV28 to TRBJ1-2; 9 bases align to TRBD1. CDR3 length: 16 amino acids. The germline gives CDR1 MDHEN, CDR2 SYDVKM. J was trimmed by 3 bases and V by 4 bases; bases with no gene match: 9.

This clone has just a few counts. The chain joins TRBV6-5 to TRBJ1-3, with a tentative D call TRBD1 (5 bases). In germline, CDR1 is MNHEY, CDR2 SVGAGI. This CDR3 has 15 amino acids. The germline V and J ends were trimmed by 2 bases and 4 bases, with 12 bases remaining between them. CDR3 loop: CASSYRGTAGNTIYF. CDR3 DNA sequence: TGTGCCAGCAGTTACAGGGGTACAGCCGGAAACACCATATATTTT.

Regarding this clone: Other DNA sequences from this sample encode an identical CDR3 as well. The chain is built from TRBV27 and TRBJ2-7, with a tentative D call TRBD2 (5 bases). V was pared by 3 bases and J by 2 bases, with 8 bases between. Germline CDR1 and CDR2: MNHEY and SMNVEV (reference sequence). The CDR3 is 13 residues long. This CDR3 reads CASSLTGTYEQYF. The CDR3 nucleotides read TGTGCCAGCAGTTTGACCGGGACCTACGAGCAGTACTTC.

V usage is TRBV18 and J usage is TRBJ2-3; D is possibly TRBD2 (6 bases). The V end lost 3 bases, the J end lost 2 bases, and 15 bases lay between the germline ends. Germline CDR1 is KGHSH and CDR2 is LQKENI. The CDR3 has 16 amino acids. CDR3 amino acids: CASSPGLPSHTDTQYF. In DNA form, the CDR3 reads TGTGCCAGCTCACCGGGACTCCCGTCCCACACAGATACGCAGTATTTT.

This chain uses TRBV11-2 with TRBJ1-2; D is undetermined. Trimming pared 3 bases from V and 6 bases from J, leaving 5 bases between. The germline CDR1 and CDR2 sequences are SGHAT and FQNNGV. The CDR3 has 11 residues. The CDR3 spells CASSFIDGYTF. DNA of the CDR3: TGTGCCAGCAGCTTTATCGATGGCTACACCTTC. The full variable domain, rest sourced from reference TRBV11-2 and TRBJ1-2, is EAGVAQSPRYKIIEKRQSVAFWCNPISGHATLYWYQQILGQGPKLLIQFQNNGVVDDSQLPKDRFSAERLKGVDSTLKIQPAKLEDSAVYLCASSFIDGYTFGSGTRLTVV.

The chain joins TRBV6-1 to TRBJ1-5, with TRBD1 matching over 7 bases. J was trimmed by 7 bases and V by 3 bases; bases with no gene match: 9. Germline loops: CDR1 MNHNS, CDR2 SASEGT. The CDR3 totals 15 residues. As DNA, the CDR3 is TGTGCCAGCAGTGAGACAACAGGGGCAGGGCAGCCCCAGCATTTT. This encodes CASSETTGAGQPQHF.

This clone was observed once. This chain joins TRBV9 and TRBJ1-1; D perhaps matches TRBD1 (6 bases). Germline CDR1 and CDR2: SGDLS and YYNGEE. Trimming stripped 1 base from V and 4 bases from J, with 11 bases between. This CDR3 region has 14 residues. DNA for the CDR3: TGTGCCAGCAGCGTAAGTAGGGGGTTCACTGAAGCTTTCTTT. Protein: CASSVSRGFTEAFF.

V usage is TRBV15 and J usage is TRBJ2-2; maybe TRBD2 (5 bases). The CDR3 runs to 17 residues. The V and J ends lost 8 bases and 5 bases respectively, with 24 bases between them. Germline values: CDR1 LNHNV, CDR2 YYDKDF (reference sequence). Here the CDR3 DNA reads TGTGCCACCGGAGCGCCGGGATTTGGTCCTCAAACCGGGGAGCTGTTTTTT. It translates to CATGAPGFGPQTGELFF. Complete variable domain (other parts from reference TRBV15 and TRBJ2-2): DAMVIQNPRYQVTQFGKPVTLSCSQTLNHNVMYWYQQKSSQAPKLLFHYYDKDFNNEADTPDNFQSRRPNTSFCFLDIRSPGLGDTAMYLCATGAPGFGPQTGELFFGEGSRLTVL.

This chain links TRBV11-2 with TRBJ1-2; 7 bases line up with TRBD1. The CDR3 runs 15 residues. Unmatched junction bases numbered 10, after V lost 4 bases and J lost 5 bases. Germline V lookup: CDR1 SGHAT, CDR2 FQNNGV. CDR3 DNA sequence: TGTGCCAGCAGCTCAGGGGGGATCCAAGGTTATGGCTACACCTTC. This sequence encodes CASSSGGIQGYGYTF.

This rearrangement joins TRBV9 to TRBJ2-7; a weak D match, TRBD2 (6 bases). The CDR3 is 15 amino acids. Looked up from germline, CDR1 is SGDLS and CDR2 is YYNGEE. Trimming removed 4 bases at V and 0 bases at J, with 14 bases between. As DNA, the CDR3 is TGTGCCAGCAGCCCCGGAGGGGATCCCTCCTACGAGCAGTACTTC. Translating it yields CASSPGGDPSYEQYF.

The chain carries TRBV5-4 and TRBJ1-3; D uncertain. The CDR3 extends over 13 amino acids. CDR1 is SGHNT, CDR2 YYREEE, per germline (reference sequence). V was trimmed by 3 bases and J by 7 bases, leaving 11 bases between them. CDR3 in DNA: TGTGCCAGCAGCTCGGGATCTACTAACACCATATATTTT. It specifies CASSSGSTNTIYF.

The chain employs TRBV29-1 and TRBJ1-4; 7 positions match TRBD1. This CDR3 spans 14 amino acids. Germline loops: CDR1 SQVTM, CDR2 ANQGSEA. After removal of 8 bases from V and 1 base from J, the junction contained 7 bases not matched to a gene. The CDR3 DNA follows: TGCAGCACCAGGGACAGCCTAACTAATGAAAAACTGTTTTTT. This encodes CSTRDSLTNEKLFF. Full variable domain (outside the CDR3, taken from reference TRBV29-1 and TRBJ1-4): SAVISQKPSRDICQRGTSLTIQCQVDSQVTMMFWYRQQPGQSLTLIATANQGSEATYESGFVIDKFPISRPNLTFSTLTVSNMSPEDSSIYLCSTRDSLTNEKLFFGSGTQLSVL.

The chain joins TRBV9 to TRBJ2-3, with D perhaps TRBD2 (5 bases). The CDR3 runs 15 residues. CDR1 and CDR2 (germline): SGDLS, YYNGEE. With 4 bases removed from V and 0 bases from J, the gap between germline ends came to 12 bases. Written as DNA, the CDR3 is TGTGCCAGCAGCTTATTAGCGCGTAGCACAGATACGCAGTATTTT. This sequence encodes CASSLLARSTDTQYF.

The V and J genes are TRBV4-1 and TRBJ1-5; D is unresolved. In germline, CDR1 is MGHRA, CDR2 YSYEKL. The CDR3 consists of 14 residues. Trimming took 0 bases from V and 6 from J, leaving 9 bases between them. This CDR3 reads CASSQELFGQPQHF. CDR3 in DNA: TGCGCCAGCAGCCAAGAACTTTTCGGTCAGCCCCAGCATTTT.

The rearrangement links TRBV28 to TRBJ1-1; TRBD1 is a possible D gene (6 bases). V was clipped by 3 bases and J by 1 base, with 12 bases between them. Germline CDR1 MDHEN, CDR2 SYDVKM. This CDR3 has 15 residues. DNA of the CDR3: TGTGCCAGCAGTTTGGAATGGACAGCGAACACTGAAGCTTTCTTT. It translates to CASSLEWTANTEAFF.

The CDR3: CASSRRAGGDYGYTF. In DNA form, the CDR3 reads TGTGCCAGCAGCCGAAGGGCAGGGGGCGACTATGGCTACACCTTC. The V call is TRBV7-9, the J call TRBJ1-2; 8 nucleotides align to TRBD1. The V gene end was trimmed by 5 bases and the J gene end by 3 bases; junction bases not matched to a gene: 8. Germline CDR1 is SEHNR and CDR2 is FQNEAQ (reference sequence). This CDR3 has 15 amino acids.

The genes are TRBV6-5 and TRBJ1-1; no reliable D call. The ends were cut back, 5 bases at V and 4 bases at J, with 14 bases in the middle. The CDR3 contains 14 residues. Germline CDR1 reads MNHEY; CDR2 reads SVGAGI. The CDR3 protein is CASSPGEWSTEAFF. The CDR3 region has the DNA TGTGCCAGCAGTCCCGGGGAATGGAGCACTGAAGCTTTCTTT.

Comment on this clone: Other nucleotide sequences from this sample produce the same CDR3. CDR3 in amino acids: CASSFESLTGGRTGELFF. The CDR3 nucleotides read TGTGCCAGCAGTTTTGAATCGCTGACAGGGGGCAGGACCGGGGAGCTGTTTTTT. The chain employs TRBV27 and TRBJ2-2; 10 bases are a match to TRBD1. The CDR3 totals 18 residues. Germline CDR1 is MNHEY and CDR2 is SMNVEV (reference sequence). After removal of 3 bases from V and 5 bases from J, the junction contained 12 bases not matched to a gene.

Ten or more counts support this clone. This sequence joins TRBV27 and TRBJ2-3; TRBD2 aligns across 11 bases. Per the germline V gene, CDR1 is MNHEY and CDR2 is SMNVEV (reference sequence). The CDR3 has 20 amino acids. With 6 bases clipped from V and 1 base from J, the junction kept 18 bases outside the gene matches. The CDR3 DNA reads TGTGCCAGCAGCTGGGCTCTTCTAGCGGGGGGTTTGTTCCGCACAGATACGCAGTATTTT. Encoded protein: CASSWALLAGGLFRTDTQYF.

This clone was seen a single time. V usage is TRBV7-6 and J usage is TRBJ2-1, with TRBD1 identical over 8 bases. Germline trimming cut 3 bases from V and 10 bases from J; bases unmatched to any gene: 5. CDR1 SGHVS and CDR2 FNYEAQ come from the germline V gene. The CDR3 consists of 13 residues. The CDR3 loop is CASSFAGQGEQFF. The DNA of the CDR3 is TGTGCCAGCAGCTTCGCTGGACAGGGCGAGCAGTTCTTC.

The gene calls are TRBV13 and TRBJ2-1; 9 nucleotides align to TRBD2. V lost 8 bases, J lost 7 bases, and 6 bases stayed unmatched. The germline V gene encodes CDR1 PRHDT and CDR2 FYEKMQ (reference sequence). This CDR3 comprises 13 residues. The DNA of the CDR3 is TGTGCCAGCCAGGCTAGCGGGGAAAATGAGCAGTTCTTC. Protein product: CASQASGENEQFF.

The chain has TRBV11-2 and TRBJ1-1; no definite D call. Germline lookup yields CDR1 SGHAT and CDR2 FQNNGV. The V gene lost 4 bases and the J gene lost 2 bases, with 14 bases spanning the gap. The CDR3 is 15 amino acids. The CDR3 spells CASSYGVNPNTEAFF. CDR3 nucleotides: TGTGCCAGCAGCTACGGGGTCAACCCCAACACTGAAGCTTTCTTT.

The rearrangement links TRBV2 to TRBJ1-1; D uncertain. Germline CDR1 SNHLY, CDR2 FYNNEI. Trimming stripped 3 bases from V and 0 bases from J, with 17 bases between. This CDR3 is built from 17 residues. CDR3 DNA sequence: TGTGCCAGCAGTGATGATGAGGCAGCCGGTTTGAACACTGAAGCTTTCTTT. It specifies CASSDDEAAGLNTEAFF. The entire variable domain, with the rest obtained from reference TRBV2 and TRBJ1-1, is as follows: EPEVTQTPSHQVTQMGQEVILRCVPISNHLYFYWYRQILGQKVEFLVSFYNNEISEKSEIFDDQFSVERPDGSNFTLKIRSTKLEDSAMYFCASSDDEAAGLNTEAFFGQGTRLTVV.

The chain joins TRBV21-1 to TRBJ2-7; the DNA was not used to check the table's D call, TRBD2. TRBV21-1 is deemed a pseudogene. This CDR3 comprises 17 residues. The CDR3 DNA sequence: TGTGCCAGCCGCCCCGGACTAGCGGGATACGTCTCCTACGAGCAGTACTTC. This codes for CASRPGLAGYVSYEQYF.

The chain recombines TRBV5-6 with TRBJ2-7, with 9 positions matching TRBD1. This CDR3 has 16 amino acids. Germline lookup yields CDR1 SGHDT and CDR2 YYEEEE. The J segment lost 7 bases and the V segment lost 5 bases, leaving 16 bases of the junction unmatched. The chain's CDR3 is CASSSFWGQGSLEQYF. CDR3 coding DNA: TGTGCCAGCAGTTCTTTTTGGGGACAGGGATCTTTGGAGCAGTACTTC.

The chain employs TRBV28 and TRBJ2-4, with 8 nucleotides matching TRBD1. The V and J ends lost 3 bases and 0 bases, in that order; junction bases with no gene match: 13. Germline assignment: CDR1 MDHEN and CDR2 SYDVKM. The CDR3 spans 19 residues. The DNA for the CDR3 is TGTGCCAGCAGTTTGAGGACAGGGTCTATCTTTCTAGCCAAAAACATTCAGTACTTC. This translates into CASSLRTGSIFLAKNIQYF.